Listed below are T cell receptor beta chains from one sample, sequenced in a study of blood T cell repertoires in COVID-19. Assay used: immunoSEQ multiplex PCR; TCRdb lists only in-frame clones, some missing. The table has about 58,000 clones, 85% to 90% seen once. Input material: peripheral blood. Receptors originate from a man aged 35 to 55 with active COVID-19. CDR3s include the opening cysteine and the closing phenylalanine or tryptophan.

v_call cdr3_aa
TRBV27 CASSPARDSSYEQYF
TRBV19 CASSSWTEIPNYGYTF
TRBV6-2/TRBV6-3 CASSRPSGKGYEQYF
TRBV5-4 CASMTSPMPDTQYF
TRBV11-3 CASSQTGEGTEAFF
TRBV28 CASVGGGAETQYF
TRBV13 CASSLGYRGRTDTQYF
TRBV21-1 CASSNLRPSTEDEQYF
TRBV28 CASRDSGSYEQYF
TRBV19 CASSPPRWDTEAFF
TRBV5-1 CASSLRTSGSFTDTQYF
TRBV6-4 CASSGPAEGGETQYF
TRBV18 CASSPSSTGDQPQHF
TRBV6-6 CASSPITRAQYF
TRBV20-1 CSASLGVYEKLFF
TRBV7-9 CASSLQGSSYNSPLHF